The 2 T cell receptor beta chains below were found in one sample sequenced in a study of cytomegalovirus exposure and HLA in healthy donors. The PCR employed 60 Vbeta primers together with 13 Jbeta primers. Sequencing was performed with immunoSEQ multiplex PCR; in TCRdb, only in-frame clones are kept and a portion is missing. The specimen's table records some 130,000 clones. Sequencing was performed on PBMCs. All receptors come from a man aged 18 to 29 in good health and CMV-seronegative.

This chain joins TRBV6-1 and TRBJ2-5; 14 bases map to TRBD2. The end of the DNA aligns better with TRBJ2-7, so the J call may be wrong. Germline CDR1 reads MNHNS; CDR2 reads SASEGT. The length of the CDR3 is 17 residues. This chain's CDR3 is CASSATSGGAGLLEQYF. DNA for the CDR3: TGTGCCAGCAGTGCGACTAGCGGGGGGGCAGGTCTTCTCGAGCAGTACTTC.

The chain employs TRBV18 and TRBJ1-1; 8 bases align to TRBD1. The germline CDR1 and CDR2 sequences are KGHSH and LQKENI. This CDR3 is 11 amino acids long. Losses at the gene ends were 3 bases for V and 10 bases for J; bases not matched to a gene: 1. In DNA, the CDR3 is TGTGCCAGCTCACCGGGACAGGCAGCTTTCTTT. Protein sequence: CASSPGQAAFF.